What follows are 24 T cell receptor beta chains derived from one specimen sequenced in a study of T cells in Graves' hyperthyroidism and ophthalmopathy. TCR beta CDR3 region amplification was performed from RNA transcripts. The TCR CDR3 was amplified in a first-round RT-PCR using the HTBI primer set. TCRdb redid the calling of the multiplex PCR reads with MiXCR, one entry per CDR3 protein. Of 300,000 to 350,000 distinct CDR3 sequences in the sample, approximately 14% are singletons; the top ten hold around 25%. Input material: blood. These receptors were obtained from a woman under 40 with Graves' hyperthyroidism.

The rearrangement links TRBV3-1 to TRBJ2-2; D unclear. Trimming cost V 0 bases and J 0 bases, with 5 bases left between them. Germline V lookup: CDR1 LGHDT, CDR2 YNNKEL (reference sequence). This CDR3 comprises 15 residues. The CDR3 DNA follows: TGTGCCAGCAGCCAAGATTGGACGAACACCGGGGAGCTGTTTTTT. It codes for CASSQDWTNTGELFF.

This clonotype was observed at least ten times. This chain uses TRBV6-1 with TRBJ1-5; TRBD1 matches 9 bases. Germline CDR1 reads MNHNS; CDR2 reads SASEGT. The junction had 17 bases not matched to a gene; V was cut back by 7 bases and J by 7 bases. The CDR3 runs to 17 residues. DNA for the CDR3: TGTGCCAGCACCCGAAAGCCTACCCGGACAGGGGCCCAGCCCCAGCATTTT. It codes for CASTRKPTRTGAQPQHF.

This clonotype showed up many times. The chain combines TRBV15 with TRBJ2-5; D not resolved. Germline loops: CDR1 LNHNV, CDR2 YYDKDF (reference sequence). The CDR3 is 14 amino acids. V was cut by 2 bases and J by 0 bases, with 7 bases left in between. DNA for the CDR3: TGTGCCACCAGCAGATTCGAGGACCAAGAGACCCAGTACTTC. Its translation is CATSRFEDQETQYF.

Of note for this clonotype: At one boundary the junction diverges from the germline segment, which might be a read error. V gene TRBV20-1 combines with J gene TRBJ2-5, with D tentatively TRBD1 (5 bases). The germline gives CDR1 DFQATT, CDR2 SNEGSKA (reference sequence). The CDR3 totals 13 residues. The CDR3 loop is CSASNRNQEAQYF. The CDR3 region has the DNA TGCAGTGCTTCGAACAGGAACCAAGAGGCCCAGTACTTC.

This clonotype appeared a few times. V gene TRBV12-3 or TRBV12-4 combines with J gene TRBJ2-2, with D possibly being TRBD1 (6 bases). V lost 4 bases, J lost 8 bases, and 11 bases lay in between. CDR3 length: 13 residues. CDR3 nucleotide sequence: TGTGCCAGCAGTTCAGGGGTCGCGGGGGAGCTGTTTTTT. Translated: CASSSGVAGELFF.

With regard to this clonotype: Given a much more abundant clone one base away, this may be a read error. The chain is built from TRBV28 and TRBJ2-3, with TRBD2 matching over 8 bases. The CDR3 consists of 16 residues. V lost 6 bases, J lost 1 base, and 9 bases stayed unmatched. Germline loops: CDR1 MDHEN, CDR2 SYDVKM. This chain's CDR3 is CASSPSGSTGTDTQYF. DNA of the CDR3: TGTGCCAGCAGCCCCAGCGGGAGTACTGGCACAGATACGCAGTATTTT. Looking up the rest from reference TRBV28 and TRBJ2-3 gives the full variable domain: DVKVTQSSRYLVKRTGEKVFLECVQDMDHENMFWYRQDPGLGLRLIYFSYDVKMKEKGDIPEGYSVSREKKERFSLILESASTNQTSMYLCASSPSGSTGTDTQYFGPGTRLTVL.

This clonotype came up many times. The chain carries TRBV11-1 and TRBJ1-5; D is undetermined. In germline, CDR1 is SGHAT, CDR2 FQDESV (reference sequence). The V and J ends lost 5 bases and 0 bases respectively, with 5 bases between them. The CDR3 is made up of 13 amino acids. The CDR3 is CASSLHSNQPQHF. The CDR3 DNA sequence: TGTGCCAGCAGCCTGCATAGCAATCAGCCCCAGCATTTT.

About this clonotype: Since a much larger clone is just one base distant, this may be a read error. Since the CDR3 does not end with the conserved phenylalanine or tryptophan, this likely comes from a read error. The chain couples TRBV7-2 to TRBJ2-7, with D perhaps TRBD1 or TRBD2 (5 bases each). The V end lost 5 bases, the J end lost 5 bases, and 22 bases lay between the germline ends. CDR1 SGHTA and CDR2 FQGNSA come from the germline V gene. The CDR3 sequence is 16 residues long. CDR3 DNA sequence: TGTGCCAGCAGCCCCGTTGGGACGTGGAATCGGGACGAGCAGTACCTC. It is translated as CASSPVGTWNRDEQYL.

This clonotype was detected only a few times. The V and J genes are TRBV6-5 and TRBJ1-5, with a possible D match to TRBD1 (5 bases). Germline CDR1 and CDR2: MNHEY and SVGAGI. This CDR3 is 15 amino acids long. Trimming cost V 3 bases and J 5 bases, with 14 bases left between them. CDR3 loop: CASSYFGGGDQPQHF. DNA of the CDR3: TGTGCCAGCAGTTATTTTGGGGGAGGGGATCAGCCCCAGCATTTT.

This clonotype was counted a few times. The genes are TRBV6-2 or TRBV6-3 and TRBJ2-2; 12 nucleotides align to TRBD2. This CDR3 is built from 15 residues. Germline-derived CDR1 and CDR2 are MNHEY and SVGEGT. J gave up 2 bases and V 8 bases, and 3 bases lay outside the gene matches. The CDR3 DNA follows: TGTGCCAGCCTTGGACTAGCGGGAAACACCGGGGAGCTGTTTTTT. As protein: CASLGLAGNTGELFF.

The V call is TRBV11-3, the J call TRBJ2-7; the match to TRBD2 covers 10 bases. CDR3 length: 16 amino acids. Looked up from germline, CDR1 is SGHNT and CDR2 is YENEEA. Losses at the gene ends were 4 bases for V and 2 bases for J; bases not matched to a gene: 8. CDR3: CASSSRRLAGAYEQYF. In DNA form, the CDR3 reads TGTGCCAGCAGCTCCCGTCGGCTAGCGGGAGCCTACGAGCAGTACTTC.

This clonotype was detected many times. The genes are TRBV20-1 and TRBJ2-1, with a possible D match to TRBD1 (8 bases). V was cut by 5 bases and J by 8 bases, with 28 bases left in between. Germline V gene lookup returns CDR1 DFQATT and CDR2 SNEGSKA (reference sequence). This CDR3 contains 17 residues. Here the CDR3 DNA reads TGCAGTGCTGAGGACAGGGAGGGTCTAGAGTTAGGCGATGAGCAGTTCTTC. It specifies CSAEDREGLELGDEQFF.

This clonotype was recorded many times. The chain employs TRBV2 and TRBJ2-6; 8 nucleotides agree with TRBD2. CDR3 length equals 20 residues. After removal of 4 bases from V and 7 bases from J, the junction contained 21 bases not matched to a gene. Per the germline V gene, CDR1 is SNHLY and CDR2 is FYNNEI. The CDR3 nucleotides are TGTGCCAGCAGTGGAGATGGGGAACCAAGAACGGGACTAGTCGCCAACGTCCTGACTTTC. Protein: CASSGDGEPRTGLVANVLTF. Full variable domain (rest looked up from reference TRBV2 and TRBJ2-6): EPEVTQTPSHQVTQMGQEVILRCVPISNHLYFYWYRQILGQKVEFLVSFYNNEISEKSEIFDDQFSVERPDGSNFTLKIRSTKLEDSAMYFCASSGDGEPRTGLVANVLTFGAGSRLTVL.

This clonotype came up many times. The chain carries TRBV7-2 and TRBJ2-7; the match to TRBD2 covers 7 bases. The V gene end was trimmed by 3 bases and the J gene end by 2 bases; junction bases not matched to a gene: 7. Germline assignment: CDR1 SGHTA and CDR2 FQGNSA. CDR3 length: 15 residues. In DNA, the CDR3 is TGTGCCAGCAGCTTGTCCCTAGCGGTAACCTACGAGCAGTACTTC. Its protein product is CASSLSLAVTYEQYF.

The rearrangement links TRBV6-2 or TRBV6-3 to TRBJ2-7; TRBD1 matches at 7 bases. Germline values: CDR1 MNHEY, CDR2 SVGEGT. J lost 1 base, V lost 5 bases, and 11 bases had no gene match. The CDR3 has 16 amino acids. The CDR3 is CASSPLTGVISYEQYF. The CDR3 DNA is TGTGCCAGCAGTCCCCTAACAGGGGTGATTTCCTACGAGCAGTACTTC.

Only a few counts were recorded for this clonotype. The chain joins TRBV18 to TRBJ1-5; no definite D call. V shed 3 bases and J shed 2 bases, with 14 bases lying between them. CDR3 length: 16 residues. CDR1 and CDR2 (germline): KGHSH, LQKENI. The CDR3 coding sequence is TGTGCCAGCTCACCTTTCCGGGTCCAGGGCAATCAGCCCCAGCATTTT. Translation: CASSPFRVQGNQPQHF.

In this sample, this clonotype turned up many times. This sequence joins TRBV29-1 and TRBJ2-5; 8 nucleotides align to TRBD1. CDR1 is SQVTM and CDR2 is ANQGSEA in the germline V gene. The CDR3 spans 12 residues. J lost 2 bases, V lost 7 bases, and 3 bases had no gene match. This CDR3 is CSAGQGQETQYF. CDR3 DNA sequence: TGCAGCGCCGGACAGGGACAAGAGACCCAGTACTTC.

This clonotype appeared a few times. The chain employs TRBV19 and TRBJ2-1, with TRBD2 matching 8 bases. This CDR3 spans 15 amino acids. Trimming cost V 3 bases and J 5 bases; bases outside gene matches: 6. The germline V gene encodes CDR1 LNHDA and CDR2 SQIVND (reference sequence). The CDR3 sequence: CASSIGAGENNEQFF. DNA of the CDR3: TGTGCCAGTAGTATCGGAGCGGGGGAGAACAATGAGCAGTTCTTC.

The chain is built from TRBV7-3 and TRBJ2-1; no firm D call. Germline V gene lookup returns CDR1 SGHTA and CDR2 FQGTGA. The CDR3 totals 13 residues. V dropped 1 base and J dropped 5 bases, with 6 bases sitting between them. CDR3 in amino acids: CASSLNTDNEQFF. CDR3 DNA sequence: TGTGCCAGCAGCTTAAACACTGACAATGAGCAGTTCTTC.

This clonotype was observed a handful of times. The chain carries TRBV18 and TRBJ1-4; the D gene is possibly TRBD1 (6 bases). The CDR3 is made up of 15 amino acids. Germline V gene lookup returns CDR1 KGHSH and CDR2 LQKENI. V lost 0 bases and J 8 bases, leaving 13 bases between the germline ends. This CDR3 is CASSPPRGQREKLFF. DNA of the CDR3: TGTGCCAGCTCACCACCCAGGGGCCAACGCGAAAAACTGTTTTTT.

This clonotype has ten or more counts. The J gene is TRBJ2-3, the V gene TRBV7-2, with 7 bases lining up with TRBD2. Losses at the gene ends were 5 bases for V and 0 bases for J; bases not matched to a gene: 5. The CDR3 totals 15 residues. Germline-derived CDR1 and CDR2 are SGHTA and FQGNSA. The chain's CDR3 is CASSPTSRSTDTQYF. In DNA, the CDR3 is TGTGCCAGCAGCCCGACTAGCCGGAGCACAGATACGCAGTATTTT.

The CDR3 region has the DNA TGTGCCAGCGGGAGAAGGGGCCTCCAAGAGACCCAGTACTTC. It specifies CASGRRGLQETQYF. This chain joins TRBV27 and TRBJ2-5; D tentatively reads TRBD1 or TRBD2 (5 bases each). The V gene lost 8 bases and the J gene lost 1 base, with 14 bases spanning the gap. In germline, CDR1 is MNHEY, CDR2 SMNVEV (reference sequence). This CDR3 is built from 14 residues.

The chain's CDR3 is CASSPDGPGETQYF. The CDR3 nucleotides are TGTGCCAGCAGCCCCGACGGGCCCGGAGAGACCCAGTACTTC. This chain uses TRBV13 with TRBJ2-5; D call uncertain. Germline V gene lookup returns CDR1 PRHDT and CDR2 FYEKMQ (reference sequence). The CDR3 sequence is 14 residues long. The ends were cut back, 5 bases at V and 4 bases at J, with 14 bases in the middle.

The J gene is TRBJ2-7, the V gene TRBV29-1, with D perhaps TRBD1 or TRBD2 (6 bases each). The germline CDR1 and CDR2 sequences are SQVTM and ANQGSEA. The CDR3 length is 13 residues. The germline V and J ends were trimmed by 7 bases and 0 bases, with 13 bases remaining between them. The CDR3 protein is CSGGETGSYEQYF. CDR3 nucleotides: TGCAGCGGGGGGGAGACAGGCTCCTACGAGCAGTACTTC.